The clone carrying this T cell receptor (beta chain) was found a few times. This CDR3 comprises 11 residues. The ends lost 10 bases at V and 6 bases at J; junction bases unmatched: 6. Germline CDR1 reads ENHRY; CDR2 reads SYGVKD. The sample originates from a study of identifying expanded T cells in peripheral blood. This table comes from immunoSEQ multiplex PCR, and its TCRdb copy is limited to in-frame clones, with some not included. The sample yields approximately 79,000 clones, almost 90% seen once. The TCR comes from a person aged 18 to 69 in good health. The sequenced material came from blood. The gene calls are TRBV10-3 and TRBJ2-7; 7 bases are a match to TRBD1. CDR3 DNA sequence: TGTGCCACGCGACAGGGTACCGAGCAGTACTTC. Translating gives CATRQGTEQYF.